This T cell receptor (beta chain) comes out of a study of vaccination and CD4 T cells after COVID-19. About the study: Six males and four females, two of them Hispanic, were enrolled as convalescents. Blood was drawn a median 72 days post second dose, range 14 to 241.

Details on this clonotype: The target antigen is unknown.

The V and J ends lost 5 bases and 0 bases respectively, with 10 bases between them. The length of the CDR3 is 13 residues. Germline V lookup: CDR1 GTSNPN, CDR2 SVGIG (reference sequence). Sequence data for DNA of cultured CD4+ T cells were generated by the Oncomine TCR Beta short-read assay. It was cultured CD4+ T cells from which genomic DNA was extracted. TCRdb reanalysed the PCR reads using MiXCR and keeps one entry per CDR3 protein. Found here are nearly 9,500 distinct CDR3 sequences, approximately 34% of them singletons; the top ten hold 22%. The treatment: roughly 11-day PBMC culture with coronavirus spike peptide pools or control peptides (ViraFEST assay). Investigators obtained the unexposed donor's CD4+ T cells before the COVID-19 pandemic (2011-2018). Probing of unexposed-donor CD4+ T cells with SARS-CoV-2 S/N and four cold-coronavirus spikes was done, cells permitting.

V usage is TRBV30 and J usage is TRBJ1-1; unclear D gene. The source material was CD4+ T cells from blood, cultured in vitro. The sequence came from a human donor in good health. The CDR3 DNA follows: TGTGCCTGGCTCTTTAGGGTGAACACTGAAGCTTTCTTT. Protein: CAWLFRVNTEAFF.